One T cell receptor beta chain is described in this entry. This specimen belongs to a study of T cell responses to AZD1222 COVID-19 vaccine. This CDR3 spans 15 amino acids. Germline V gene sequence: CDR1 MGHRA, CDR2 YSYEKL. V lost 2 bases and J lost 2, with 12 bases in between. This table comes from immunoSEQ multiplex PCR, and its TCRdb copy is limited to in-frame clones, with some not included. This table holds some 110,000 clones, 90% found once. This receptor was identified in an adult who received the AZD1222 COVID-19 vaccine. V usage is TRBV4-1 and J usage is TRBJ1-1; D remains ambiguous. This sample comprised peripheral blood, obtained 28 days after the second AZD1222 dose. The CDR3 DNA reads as TGCGCCAGCAGCCAACGCAGTGGCATAAACACTGAAGCTTTCTTT. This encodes CASSQRSGINTEAFF.